The clone carrying this T cell receptor beta chain was observed a handful of times. Its matching antigen is unknown. The sample is drawn from a study of T cells in Graves' hyperthyroidism and ophthalmopathy. General study results and limits: Separating ophthalmopathy from stable hyperthyroidism was achieved by a 13 V-J model.

Those patients with uncontrolled infection, other autoimmune disease, pregnancy or lactation were excluded. The CDR3 extends over 14 amino acids. Trimming left V 1 base short and J 6 bases short, with 13 bases between. Germline V gene sequence: CDR1 MGHDK, CDR2 SYGVNS. There were TCR beta CDR3 regions amplified from RNA transcripts. First-round RT-PCR of the TCR CDR3 relied on the HTBI primer set. TCRdb itself ran the multiplex PCR reads through MiXCR, one entry per CDR3 protein. Of 400,000 or so distinct CDR3 sequences in the sample, about 14% were seen once. V usage is TRBV25-1 and J usage is TRBJ2-7; no reliable D call. This clonotype was sampled from a middle-aged man with Graves' ophthalmopathy. Material for sequencing was blood. In DNA, the CDR3 is TGTGCCAGCAGTGAATTTTCCAGGTCGGGCGAGCAGTACTTC. This translates into CASSEFSRSGEQYF.